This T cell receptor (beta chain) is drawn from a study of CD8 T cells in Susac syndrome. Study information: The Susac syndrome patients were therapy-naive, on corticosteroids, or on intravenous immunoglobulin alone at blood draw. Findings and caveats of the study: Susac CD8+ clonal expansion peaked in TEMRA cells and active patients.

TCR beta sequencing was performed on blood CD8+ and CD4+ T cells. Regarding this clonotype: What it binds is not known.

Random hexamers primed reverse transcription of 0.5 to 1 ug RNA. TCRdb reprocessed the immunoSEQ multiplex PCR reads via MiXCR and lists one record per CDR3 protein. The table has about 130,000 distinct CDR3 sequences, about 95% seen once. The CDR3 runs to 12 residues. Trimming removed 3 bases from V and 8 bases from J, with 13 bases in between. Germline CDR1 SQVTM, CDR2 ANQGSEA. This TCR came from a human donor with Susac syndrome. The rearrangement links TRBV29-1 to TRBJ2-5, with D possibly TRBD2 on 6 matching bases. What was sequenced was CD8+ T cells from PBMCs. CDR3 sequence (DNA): TGCAGCGTTGACGGAGGGTCCGAAACCCAGTACTTC. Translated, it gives CSVDGGSETQYF.